A single T cell receptor (beta chain) is shown here with its context. Its antigen is currently unknown. The entry originates in a study of T cell responses to AZD1222 COVID-19 vaccine. Measured with immunoSEQ multiplex PCR; TCRdb has only the in-frame clones, and not every one. The data contain approximately 100,000 clones, approximately 88% of them singletons. Study findings and constraints: Increases in Spike-specific TCR breadth and depth were seen after two AZD1222 doses.

Trimming pared 2 bases from V and 4 bases from J, leaving 9 bases between. CDR3 length: 13 amino acids. Germline lookup yields CDR1 SGHRS and CDR2 YFSETQ. The receptor was isolated from an adult in good health. The sequencing here drew on peripheral blood, taken on day 0 of AZD1222 vaccination. The genes are TRBV5-1 and TRBJ1-1; D gene unclear. The CDR3 DNA reads TGCGCCAGCAGCTTCCTCTTGAGCACTGAAGCTTTCTTT. As protein: CASSFLLSTEAFF.